Presented here are 9 T cell receptor beta chains from one specimen sequenced in a study of T cell responses to AZD1222 COVID-19 vaccine. Profiled with immunoSEQ multiplex PCR; TCRdb holds only in-frame clones, not every one. The data hold around 120,000 clones, with almost 90% observed a single time. This sample comprised peripheral blood, obtained on day 0 of AZD1222 vaccination. Every receptor here comes from an adult in good health.

With respect to this clone: A junction boundary mismatches the germline segment, possibly from a read error. The chain uses TRBV19 and TRBJ2-7; D might be TRBD1 (5 bases). Germline V gives CDR1 LNHDA, CDR2 SQIVND (reference sequence). The CDR3 extends over 13 amino acids. The CDR3 spells CASKASGQMSKFF. The CDR3 DNA is TGTGCCAGTAAGGCGTCAGGGCAAATGTCAAAGTTCTTC.

V usage is TRBV27 and J usage is TRBJ1-5, with TRBD1 as a possible D gene (5 bases). Trimming left V 0 bases short and J 12 bases short, with 15 bases between. Germline V gene lookup returns CDR1 MNHEY and CDR2 SMNVEV (reference sequence). The CDR3 is 14 amino acids. In nucleotides, the CDR3 is TGTGCCAGCAGTTTATCCGGGACTTACGAGATCCAGCATTTT. Translating gives CASSLSGTYEIQHF.

The chain links TRBV28 to TRBJ1-2; 9 bases map to TRBD1. Germline-derived CDR1 and CDR2 are MDHEN and SYDVKM. With 4 bases clipped from V and 4 bases from J, the junction kept 13 bases outside the gene matches. This CDR3 has 17 residues. This chain's CDR3 is CASSSLGGGQGSYGYTF. In DNA form, the CDR3 reads TGTGCCAGCAGTTCTCTCGGGGGGGGACAGGGATCCTATGGCTACACCTTC.

The chain links TRBV7-3 to TRBJ2-7; 10 bases fit TRBD1. The V gene's germline CDR1 is SGHTA and CDR2 FQGTGA. The J segment lost 4 bases and the V segment lost 1 base, leaving 7 bases of the junction unmatched. The CDR3 totals 16 residues. DNA of the CDR3: TGTGCCAGCAGCTTAATGGGGACAGGGGAGGGGTACGAGCAGTACTTC. Encoded protein: CASSLMGTGEGYEQYF. Full variable domain (rest looked up from reference TRBV7-3 and TRBJ2-7): GAGVSQTPSNKVTEKGKYVELRCDPISGHTALYWYRQSLGQGPEFLIYFQGTGAADDSGLPNDRFFAVRPEGSVSTLKIQRTERGDSAVYLCASSLMGTGEGYEQYFGPGTRLTVT.

The chain uses TRBV5-1 and TRBJ1-1, with 10 bases aligning to TRBD1. The CDR3 consists of 14 residues. The V gene end was trimmed by 4 bases and the J gene end by 9 bases; junction bases not matched to a gene: 9. The germline CDR1 and CDR2 sequences are SGHRS and YFSETQ. CDR3 DNA: TGCGCCAGCAGCCCCGGGACAGGGGTTCCAAAAGCTTTCTTT. Amino acids: CASSPGTGVPKAFF.

This chain joins TRBV7-2 and TRBJ1-2, with unresolved D. Germline CDR1 and CDR2: SGHTA and FQGNSA. Trimming took off 1 base at V and 1 base at J, with 7 bases between the two ends. The CDR3 consists of 14 residues. The DNA of the CDR3 is TGTGCCAGCAGCTTAGTTGGGCTTAACTATGGCTACACCTTC. Translating gives CASSLVGLNYGYTF.

The chain has TRBV5-1 and TRBJ1-6; D may be TRBD1 (5 bases). This CDR3 contains 14 residues. The V gene's germline CDR1 is SGHRS and CDR2 YFSETQ. V gave up 4 bases and J gave up 7 bases, with 12 bases separating them. This CDR3 reads CASSTRGSNSPLHF. As DNA, the CDR3 is TGCGCCAGCAGCACGAGGGGTAGCAATTCACCCCTCCACTTT.

The rearrangement uses TRBV6-1 and TRBJ2-1, with TRBD1 identical over 9 bases. The CDR3 spans 16 residues. Losses at the gene ends were 4 bases for V and 3 bases for J; bases not matched to a gene: 7. CDR1 and CDR2 (germline): MNHNS, SASEGT. The CDR3 loop is CASSVKGQGGYNEQFF. CDR3 DNA sequence: TGTGCCAGCAGTGTCAAGGGACAGGGTGGCTACAATGAGCAGTTCTTC.

The CDR3: CASSPETGAYNEQFF. The CDR3 coding sequence is TGTGCCAGCTCACCCGAGACAGGGGCATACAATGAGCAGTTCTTC. The V call is TRBV18, the J call TRBJ2-1, with 8 positions matching TRBD1. The length of the CDR3 is 15 residues. V was pared by 3 bases and J by 4 bases, with 5 bases of the junction left unmatched. The germline CDR1 and CDR2 sequences are KGHSH and LQKENI. Full variable domain (remainder filled in from reference TRBV18 and TRBJ2-1): NAGVMQNPRHLVRRRGQEARLRCSPMKGHSHVYWYRQLPEEGLKFMVYLQKENIIDESGMPKERFSAEFPKEGPSILRIQQVVRGDSAAYFCASSPETGAYNEQFFGPGTRLTVL.